The 28 T cell receptor beta chains below were found in one sample sequenced in a study of identifying expanded T cells in peripheral blood. Method: immunoSEQ multiplex PCR; TCRdb's copy keeps in-frame clones and lacks some. The repertoire holds about 58,000 clones, with roughly 90% as singletons. What was sequenced was blood. These receptor sequences come from a person between 18 and 75 years old in good health.

The chain has TRBV9 and TRBJ1-1; 7 positions match TRBD1. The CDR3 has 12 residues. Germline V CDR1 and CDR2: SGDLS, YYNGEE. Trimming cost V 3 bases and J 11 bases; bases outside gene matches: 7. The CDR3 here is CASSARTGRAFF. CDR3 nucleotides: TGTGCCAGCAGCGCCCGGACAGGCAGGGCTTTCTTT.

This clone was recorded once. The CDR3 sequence: CASSKSGSTDTQYF. The DNA of the CDR3 is TGTGCCAGTAGTAAAAGCGGTAGCACAGATACGCAGTATTTT. The rearrangement joins TRBV19 to TRBJ2-3; tentative D call: TRBD2 (5 bases). CDR3 length equals 14 residues. In germline, CDR1 is LNHDA, CDR2 SQIVND (reference sequence). V dropped 4 bases and J dropped 0 bases, with 8 bases sitting between them.

The rearrangement joins TRBV29-1 to TRBJ2-7, with 7 bases identical to TRBD1. V gave up 7 bases and J gave up 3 bases; unmatched junction bases: 6. The CDR3 is made up of 12 amino acids. The germline gives CDR1 SQVTM, CDR2 ANQGSEA. The CDR3 here is CSARQGGYEQYF. The CDR3 DNA sequence: TGCAGCGCACGACAGGGTGGCTACGAGCAGTACTTC.

The genes are TRBV7-9 and TRBJ2-5, with 9 bases identical to TRBD2. V was pared by 7 bases and J by 4 bases, with 10 bases of the junction left unmatched. The CDR3 runs to 15 residues. The V gene's germline CDR1 is SEHNR and CDR2 FQNEAQ (reference sequence). The CDR3 DNA sequence: TGTGCCAGCACCCCACGCGGGGGGGGTGGAGAGACCCAGTACTTC. Translated: CASTPRGGGGETQYF.

For the CDR3, the DNA is TGTGCCAGCAGCTTATCCACAGGGGGCGGTGGCAATGAGCAGTTCTTC. This codes for CASSLSTGGGGNEQFF. This chain uses TRBV7-2 with TRBJ2-1; 9 bases map to TRBD1. CDR1 is SGHTA, CDR2 FQGNSA, per germline. The V gene end was trimmed by 2 bases and the J gene end by 6 bases; junction bases not matched to a gene: 8. The CDR3 loop spans 16 amino acids.

This chain joins TRBV6-1 and TRBJ2-1; 13 positions agree with TRBD2. Germline V gene data show CDR1 as MNHNS and CDR2 as SASEGT. CDR3 length: 15 residues. CDR3 nucleotide sequence: TGTGCTACAGCCTCACTAGCGGGGGGGTACAATGAGCAGTTCTTC. This sequence encodes CATASLAGGYNEQFF.

The chain joins TRBV9 to TRBJ2-1, with D possibly TRBD2 on 6 matching bases. Trimming left V 3 bases short and J 7 bases short, with 14 bases between. Germline V gene lookup returns CDR1 SGDLS and CDR2 YYNGEE. The CDR3 has 14 residues. As DNA, the CDR3 is TGTGCCAGCAGCGAGGTGGGAGCGGGTAATGAGCAGTTCTTC. It translates to CASSEVGAGNEQFF. Combining the CDR3 with reference TRBV9 and TRBJ2-1 gives the whole variable domain DSGVTQTPKHLITATGQRVTLRCSPRSGDLSVYWYQQSLDQGLQFLIQYYNGEERAKGNILERFSAQQFPDLHSELNLSSLELGDSALYFCASSEVGAGNEQFFGPGTRLTVL.

In this sample, this clone turned up once. J is TRBJ2-7 and V is TRBV5-1; D remains ambiguous. The CDR3 runs to 12 residues. Trimming stripped 4 bases from V and 5 bases from J, with 10 bases between. Germline V gene sequence: CDR1 SGHRS, CDR2 YFSETQ. The CDR3 sequence: CASSTNVNEQYF. CDR3 bases: TGCGCCAGCAGCACGAATGTTAACGAGCAGTACTTC.

CDR3 region: CASSGDRGVGNQPQHF. CDR3 bases: TGTGCCAGTAGTGGAGACAGGGGAGTGGGCAATCAGCCCCAGCATTTT. The chain links TRBV19 to TRBJ1-5; 8 nucleotides align to TRBD1. The CDR3 has 16 amino acids. V lost 5 bases and J lost 2; bases outside the gene matches: 8. Germline CDR1 reads LNHDA; CDR2 reads SQIVND (reference sequence).

V usage is TRBV5-6 and J usage is TRBJ2-7; no firm D call. V was pared by 0 bases and J by 2 bases, with 6 bases between. Germline values: CDR1 SGHDT, CDR2 YYEEEE. The CDR3 sequence is 13 residues long. The CDR3 loop reads CASSLGNTYEQYF. The CDR3 DNA reads as TGTGCCAGCAGCTTGGGCAATACCTACGAGCAGTACTTC.

The chain recombines TRBV18 with TRBJ2-7, with D uncertain. The CDR3 extends over 14 amino acids. Looked up from germline, CDR1 is KGHSH and CDR2 is LQKENI. V was shortened by 2 bases and J by 0 bases, with 8 bases between the two germline ends. The CDR3 sequence is CASSPSNSSYEQYF. For the CDR3, the DNA is TGTGCCAGCTCACCATCGAACAGCTCCTACGAGCAGTACTTC.

The V and J genes are TRBV28 and TRBJ2-6; tentatively, D is TRBD1 (5 bases). Looked up from germline, CDR1 is MDHEN and CDR2 is SYDVKM. The CDR3 is made up of 18 amino acids. V lost 7 bases, J lost 3 bases, and 22 bases lay in between. The CDR3 region has the DNA TGTGCCAGCAACACTCCTACAGGCCCTTTTGGTGGGGCCAACGTCCTGACTTTC. It yields the protein CASNTPTGPFGGANVLTF.

The rearrangement uses TRBV19 and TRBJ2-3; tentatively, D is TRBD2 (6 bases). The V end lost 7 bases, the J end lost 2 bases, and 10 bases lay between the germline ends. CDR1 is LNHDA, CDR2 SQIVND, per germline (reference sequence). This CDR3 contains 13 residues. The CDR3 DNA reads TGTGCCAGTAACGGGGGAAACACAGATACGCAGTATTTT. Translation: CASNGGNTDTQYF. Full variable domain (outside the CDR3, taken from reference TRBV19 and TRBJ2-3): DGGITQSPKYLFRKEGQNVTLSCEQNLNHDAMYWYRQDPGQGLRLIYYSQIVNDFQKGDIAEGYSVSREKKESFPLTVTSAQKNPTAFYLCASNGGNTDTQYFGPGTRLTVL.

The chain employs TRBV6-1 and TRBJ1-3; D is ambiguous. With 3 bases removed from V and 4 bases from J, the gap between germline ends came to 13 bases. The germline gives CDR1 MNHNS, CDR2 SASEGT. The CDR3 runs to 15 residues. The CDR3 DNA follows: TGTGCCAGCAGTGATTTAGGAGTACGAGGAAACACCATATATTTT. Its protein product is CASSDLGVRGNTIYF.

The chain couples TRBV5-1 to TRBJ2-5, with 9 bases identical to TRBD1. The CDR3 has 17 residues. The junction had 10 bases not matched to a gene; V was cut back by 3 bases and J by 1 base. Germline CDR1 reads SGHRS; CDR2 reads YFSETQ. CDR3 in amino acids: CASSSGTGFVVQETQYF. The CDR3 DNA follows: TGCGCCAGCAGCTCCGGGACAGGGTTTGTTGTCCAAGAGACCCAGTACTTC.

This clone was recorded once. The chain uses TRBV28 and TRBJ2-4, with 9 bases lining up with TRBD1. V shed 4 bases and J 2 bases; nucleotides not matched to a gene: 3. Per the germline V gene, CDR1 is MDHEN and CDR2 is SYDVKM. CDR3 length: 15 amino acids. CDR3 loop: CASSSQGATKNIQYF. DNA of the CDR3: TGTGCCAGCAGTTCACAGGGGGCGACCAAAAACATTCAGTACTTC.

The CDR3 region has the DNA TGTGCCAGCCGGGGACACGGGACTAGTGGGGATACGCAGTATTTT. Protein sequence: CASRGHGTSGDTQYF. The chain uses TRBV6-6 and TRBJ2-3, with 8 nucleotides matching TRBD2. The CDR3 has 15 residues. The V and J ends lost 8 bases and 6 bases, in that order; junction bases with no gene match: 13. Germline CDR1 is MNHNY and CDR2 is SVGAGI (reference sequence).

V gene TRBV19 combines with J gene TRBJ2-2, with D maybe TRBD2 (5 bases). CDR1 LNHDA and CDR2 SQIVND come from the germline V gene (reference sequence). CDR3 length: 16 residues. V was clipped by 5 bases and J by 3 bases, with 16 bases between them. Here the CDR3 DNA reads TGTGCCAGTAGTGGCTTGGCTAGCCGCGACACCGGGGAGCTGTTTTTT. Protein product: CASSGLASRDTGELFF.

The CDR3 region is CASSLTAGNGYTF. The DNA of the CDR3 is TGTGCCAGCAGCTTAACGGCGGGTAATGGCTACACCTTC. The chain recombines TRBV11-2 with TRBJ1-2; D not resolved. The CDR3 sequence is 13 residues long. Germline CDR1 and CDR2: SGHAT and FQNNGV. V lost 2 bases, J lost 6 bases, and 10 bases lay in between.

The chain carries TRBV10-3 and TRBJ1-1; weak D call: TRBD1 (5 bases). The CDR3 is 13 amino acids. Germline V gene sequence: CDR1 ENHRY, CDR2 SYGVKD. V shed 4 bases and J shed 5 bases, with 11 bases lying between them. The DNA of the CDR3 is TGTGCCATCAGTGTTACACGGGGGACTGAAGCTTTCTTT. It is translated as CAISVTRGTEAFF.

The gene calls are TRBV25-1 and TRBJ1-4; 9 nucleotides align to TRBD1. After removal of 7 bases from V and 8 bases from J, the junction contained 8 bases not matched to a gene. The CDR3 has 14 amino acids. Germline CDR1 reads MGHDK; CDR2 reads SYGVNS. CDR3 sequence reads: CASKAGTGHEKLFF. The CDR3 DNA is TGTGCCAGCAAAGCCGGGACAGGGCACGAAAAACTGTTTTTT.

The chain combines TRBV5-8 with TRBJ1-1, with 7 bases identical to TRBD1. The junction had 12 bases not matched to a gene; V was cut back by 1 base and J by 0 bases. Germline assignment: CDR1 SGHTS and CDR2 YDEGEE. The CDR3 has 18 residues. CDR3 in amino acids: CASSLRRQGGSMNTEAFF. The CDR3 DNA sequence: TGTGCCAGCAGCTTGCGGAGACAGGGTGGGAGCATGAACACTGAAGCTTTCTTT.

The rearrangement uses TRBV19 and TRBJ2-2, with 7 bases identical to TRBD2. After removal of 5 bases from V and 4 bases from J, the junction contained 10 bases not matched to a gene. Germline CDR1 LNHDA, CDR2 SQIVND (reference sequence). CDR3 length: 16 amino acids. CDR3: CASSPFTSEFTGELFF. DNA of the CDR3: TGTGCCAGTAGTCCCTTTACTAGCGAGTTCACCGGGGAGCTGTTTTTT.

V is TRBV25-1 and J is TRBJ2-1, with unresolved D. CDR1 MGHDK and CDR2 SYGVNS come from the germline V gene. Trimming stripped 1 base from V and 9 bases from J, with 4 bases between. This CDR3 comprises 11 residues. The CDR3 protein is CASSESGEQFF. Written as DNA, the CDR3 is TGTGCCAGCAGTGAATCGGGTGAGCAGTTCTTC.

This clone was seen just once. This chain connects TRBV5-1 to TRBJ1-2; 8 positions agree with TRBD1. The CDR3 is made up of 16 amino acids. Germline V gene data show CDR1 as SGHRS and CDR2 as YFSETQ. V shed 2 bases, J shed 4 bases, and the junction held 10 bases outside the gene matches. The CDR3 sequence is CASSLISQGAAYGYTF. The CDR3 DNA is TGCGCCAGCAGCTTAATTTCCCAGGGGGCCGCCTATGGCTACACCTTC.

This sequence joins TRBV11-1 and TRBJ2-6; a weak D match, TRBD2 (6 bases). The CDR3 runs to 17 residues. Germline CDR1 reads SGHAT; CDR2 reads FQDESV (reference sequence). The V end was cut by 2 bases, the J end by 0 bases, with 11 bases between. CDR3 in amino acids: CASSLLTSSSGANVLTF. The CDR3 DNA follows: TGTGCCAGCAGCTTACTCACTAGCAGCTCTGGGGCCAACGTCCTGACTTTC.

This chain links TRBV20-1 with TRBJ2-3; the D is unclear. Per the germline V gene, CDR1 is DFQATT and CDR2 is SNEGSKA (reference sequence). CDR3 length equals 11 residues. V lost 6 bases to trimming and J lost 2 bases, with 6 bases between them. CDR3 amino acids: CSATNTDTQYF. The CDR3 nucleotides are TGCAGTGCAACAAACACAGATACGCAGTATTTT.

This rearrangement joins TRBV6-6 to TRBJ2-1; D call uncertain. CDR1 and CDR2 (germline): MNHNY, SVGAGI (reference sequence). This CDR3 is built from 12 residues. The ends were cut back, 2 bases at V and 6 bases at J, with 5 bases in the middle. The CDR3 is CASSYNTNEQFF. DNA of the CDR3: TGTGCCAGCAGTTACAACACCAATGAGCAGTTCTTC.